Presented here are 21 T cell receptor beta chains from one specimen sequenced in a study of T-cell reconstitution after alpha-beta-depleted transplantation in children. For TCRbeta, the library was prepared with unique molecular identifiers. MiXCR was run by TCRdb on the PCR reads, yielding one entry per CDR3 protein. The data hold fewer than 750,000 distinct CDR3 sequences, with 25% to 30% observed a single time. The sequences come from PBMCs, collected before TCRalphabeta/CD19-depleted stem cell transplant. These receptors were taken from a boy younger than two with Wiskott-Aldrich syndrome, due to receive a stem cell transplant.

CDR3 bases: TGTGCCTGGAGTGTACTCGGTACCGGGGAGCTGTTTTTT. It translates to CAWSVLGTGELFF. The chain carries TRBV30 and TRBJ2-2; no definite D call. The CDR3 spans 13 residues. The V end lost 0 bases, the J end lost 5 bases, and 7 bases lay between the germline ends. Germline CDR1 and CDR2: GTSNPN and SVGIG (reference sequence).

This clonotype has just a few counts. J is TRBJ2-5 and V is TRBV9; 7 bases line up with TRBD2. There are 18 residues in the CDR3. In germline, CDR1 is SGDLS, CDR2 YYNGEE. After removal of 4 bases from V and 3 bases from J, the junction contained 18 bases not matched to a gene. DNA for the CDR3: TGTGCCAGCAGCCACGGGGCGGGAGCAGGGAGGTGGGAAGAGACCCAGTACTTC. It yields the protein CASSHGAGAGRWEETQYF.

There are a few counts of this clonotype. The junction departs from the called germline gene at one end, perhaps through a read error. CDR3 in DNA: TGTGCCAGCAGCTTAGTGACAGGATCCTACAATGAGCAGTTCTTC. This codes for CASSLVTGSYNEQFF. V gene TRBV5-1 combines with J gene TRBJ2-1, with D possibly matching TRBD1 (6 bases). CDR3 length: 15 residues. Germline CDR1 and CDR2: SGHRS and YFSETQ. Full variable domain (rest looked up from reference TRBV5-1 and TRBJ2-1): KAGVTQTPRYLIKTRGQQVTLSCSPISGHRSVSWYQQTPGQGLQFLFEYFSETQRNKGNFPGRFSGRQFSNSRSEMNVSTLELGDSALYLCASSLVTGSYNEQFFGPGTRLTVL.

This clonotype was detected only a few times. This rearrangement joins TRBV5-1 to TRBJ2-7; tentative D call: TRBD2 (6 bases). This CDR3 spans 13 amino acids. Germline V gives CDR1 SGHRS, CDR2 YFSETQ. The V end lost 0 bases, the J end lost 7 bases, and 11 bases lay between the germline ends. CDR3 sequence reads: CASSLDPGREQYF. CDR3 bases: TGCGCCAGCAGCTTGGACCCGGGGAGGGAGCAGTACTTC. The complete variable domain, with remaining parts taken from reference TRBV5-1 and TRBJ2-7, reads KAGVTQTPRYLIKTRGQQVTLSCSPISGHRSVSWYQQTPGQGLQFLFEYFSETQRNKGNFPGRFSGRQFSNSRSEMNVSTLELGDSALYLCASSLDPGREQYFGPGTRLTVT.

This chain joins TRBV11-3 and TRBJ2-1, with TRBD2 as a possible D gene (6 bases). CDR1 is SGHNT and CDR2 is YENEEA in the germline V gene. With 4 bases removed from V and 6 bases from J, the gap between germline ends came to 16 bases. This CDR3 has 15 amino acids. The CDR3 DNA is TGTGCCAGCAGCTCCTACATCGGAGGGAGCAATGAGCAGTTCTTC. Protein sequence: CASSSYIGGSNEQFF.

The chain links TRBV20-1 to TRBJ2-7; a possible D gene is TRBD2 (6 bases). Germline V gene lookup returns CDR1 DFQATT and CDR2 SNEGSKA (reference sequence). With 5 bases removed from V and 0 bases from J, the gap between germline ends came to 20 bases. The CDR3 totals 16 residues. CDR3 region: CSASLWRGLSSYEQYF. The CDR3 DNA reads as TGCAGTGCTTCTTTGTGGCGGGGACTGAGCTCCTACGAGCAGTACTTC.

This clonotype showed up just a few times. This CDR3 reads CASSQGLAGLYEQYF. The CDR3 bases are TGTGCCAGCAGCCAAGGACTAGCGGGACTTTACGAGCAGTACTTC. V usage is TRBV14 and J usage is TRBJ2-7; TRBD2 aligns across 11 bases. Germline CDR1 is SGHDN and CDR2 is FVKESK. V was pared by 1 base and J by 4 bases, with 3 bases of the junction left unmatched. The CDR3 covers 15 residues.

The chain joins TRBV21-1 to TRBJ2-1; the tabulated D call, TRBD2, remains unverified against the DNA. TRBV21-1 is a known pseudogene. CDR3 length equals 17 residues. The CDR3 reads CASRRLAGPEPNNEQFF. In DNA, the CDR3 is TGTGCCAGCAGACGACTAGCGGGACCAGAGCCCAACAATGAGCAGTTCTTC.

CDR3 bases: TGCAGTGCTAGACGACTATGGGAGTCGGGGGAGCTGTTTTTT. As protein: CSARRLWESGELFF. The V gene is TRBV20-1, the J gene TRBJ2-2; tentative D call: TRBD2 (5 bases). The CDR3 has 14 amino acids. Germline CDR1 DFQATT, CDR2 SNEGSKA (reference sequence). Trimming removed 2 bases at V and 8 bases at J, with 15 bases between.

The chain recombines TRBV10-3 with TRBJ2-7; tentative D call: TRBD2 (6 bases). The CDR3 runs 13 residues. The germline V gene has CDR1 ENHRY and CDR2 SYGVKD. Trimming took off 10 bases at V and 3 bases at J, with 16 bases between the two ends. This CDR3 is CARSGFSGYEQYF. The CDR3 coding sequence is TGTGCCAGGAGCGGATTTAGCGGCTACGAGCAGTACTTC.

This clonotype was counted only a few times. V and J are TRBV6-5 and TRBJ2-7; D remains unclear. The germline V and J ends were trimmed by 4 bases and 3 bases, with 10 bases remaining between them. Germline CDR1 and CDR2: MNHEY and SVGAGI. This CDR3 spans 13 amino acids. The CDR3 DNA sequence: TGTGCCAGCAGTTCCGCAGTGAACTACGAGCAGTACTTC. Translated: CASSSAVNYEQYF.

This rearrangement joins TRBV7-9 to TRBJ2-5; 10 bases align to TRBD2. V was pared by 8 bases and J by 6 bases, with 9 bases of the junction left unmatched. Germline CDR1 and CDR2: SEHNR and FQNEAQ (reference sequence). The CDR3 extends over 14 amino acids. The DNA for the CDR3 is TGTGCCAGCGGACTAGCGGTAGTTGGGAAGACCCAGTACTTC. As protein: CASGLAVVGKTQYF.

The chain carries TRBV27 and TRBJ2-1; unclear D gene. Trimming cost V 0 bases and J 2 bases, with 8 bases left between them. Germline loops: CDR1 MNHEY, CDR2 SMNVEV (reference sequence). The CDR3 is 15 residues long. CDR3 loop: CASSLSIGTYNEQFF. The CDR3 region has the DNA TGTGCCAGCAGTTTATCGATTGGTACCTACAATGAGCAGTTCTTC.

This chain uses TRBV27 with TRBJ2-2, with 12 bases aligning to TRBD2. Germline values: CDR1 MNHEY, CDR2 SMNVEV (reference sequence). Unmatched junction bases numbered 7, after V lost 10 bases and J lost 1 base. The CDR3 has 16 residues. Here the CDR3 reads CATQPLAGGNTGELFF. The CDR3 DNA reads TGTGCCACGCAACCACTAGCGGGAGGGAACACCGGGGAGCTGTTTTTT.

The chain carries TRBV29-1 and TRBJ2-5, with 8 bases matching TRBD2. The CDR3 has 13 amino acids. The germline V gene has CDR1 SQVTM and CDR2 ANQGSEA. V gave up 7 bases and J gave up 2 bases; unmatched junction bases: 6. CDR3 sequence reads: CSGTSGVQETQYF. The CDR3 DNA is TGCAGCGGTACTAGCGGAGTACAAGAGACCCAGTACTTC.

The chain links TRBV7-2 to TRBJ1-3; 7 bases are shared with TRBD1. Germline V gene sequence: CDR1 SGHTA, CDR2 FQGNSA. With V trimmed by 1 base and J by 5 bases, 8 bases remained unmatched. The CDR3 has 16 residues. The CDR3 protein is CASSLGTWDSRNTIYF. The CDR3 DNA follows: TGTGCCAGCAGCTTAGGGACCTGGGACAGTAGAAACACCATATATTTT. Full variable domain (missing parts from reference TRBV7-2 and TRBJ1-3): GAGVSQSPSNKVTEKGKDVELRCDPISGHTALYWYRQSLGQGLEFLIYFQGNSAPDKSGLPSDRFSAERTGGSVSTLTIQRTQQEDSAVYLCASSLGTWDSRNTIYFGEGSWLTVV.

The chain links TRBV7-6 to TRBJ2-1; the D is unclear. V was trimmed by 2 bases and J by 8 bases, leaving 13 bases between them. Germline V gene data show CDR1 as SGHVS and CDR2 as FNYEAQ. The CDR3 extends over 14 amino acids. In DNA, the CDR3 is TGTGCCAGCAGCTTACCGAACGGGTTCGATGAGCAGTTCTTC. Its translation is CASSLPNGFDEQFF.

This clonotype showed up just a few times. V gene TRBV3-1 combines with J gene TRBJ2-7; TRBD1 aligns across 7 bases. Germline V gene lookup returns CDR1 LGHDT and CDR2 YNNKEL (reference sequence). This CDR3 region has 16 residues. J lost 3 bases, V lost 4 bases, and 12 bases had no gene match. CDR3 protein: CASSPKSGTVVYEQYF. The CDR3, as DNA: TGTGCCAGCAGCCCGAAGTCGGGGACAGTTGTCTACGAGCAGTACTTC.

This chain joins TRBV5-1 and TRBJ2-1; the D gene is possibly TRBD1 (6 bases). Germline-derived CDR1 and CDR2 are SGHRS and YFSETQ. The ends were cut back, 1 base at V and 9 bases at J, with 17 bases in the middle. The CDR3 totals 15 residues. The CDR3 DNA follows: TGCGCCAGCAGCTTGAGGGAGCCTTACAGGGCTGAGCAGTTCTTC. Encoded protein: CASSLREPYRAEQFF.

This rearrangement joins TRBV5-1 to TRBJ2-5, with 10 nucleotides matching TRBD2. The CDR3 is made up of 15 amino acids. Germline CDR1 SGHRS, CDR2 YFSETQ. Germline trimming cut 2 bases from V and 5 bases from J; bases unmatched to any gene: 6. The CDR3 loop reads CASSLSSGSFETQYF. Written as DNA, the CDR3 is TGCGCCAGCAGCTTATCTAGCGGGAGCTTTGAGACCCAGTACTTC.

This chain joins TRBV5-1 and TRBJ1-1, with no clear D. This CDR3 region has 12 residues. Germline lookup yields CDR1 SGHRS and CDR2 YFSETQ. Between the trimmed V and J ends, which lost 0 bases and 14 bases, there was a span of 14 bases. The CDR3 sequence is CASSLAETSKFF. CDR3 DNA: TGCGCCAGCAGCTTGGCAGAGACAAGTAAGTTCTTT.